These 14 T cell receptor beta chains came from one sample sequenced in a study of monozygotic twins with cystic fibrosis. The method was immunoSEQ multiplex PCR; TCRdb's version includes in-frame clones alone and lacks a portion of them. The sample lists around 34,000 clones, 66% occurring once. The specimen sequenced was blood. Receptors originate from a girl aged 5 to 17 with cystic fibrosis.

The chain carries TRBV5-4 and TRBJ2-7; 8 bases line up with TRBD1. Germline V CDR1 and CDR2: SGHNT, YYREEE (reference sequence). Unmatched junction bases numbered 6, after V lost 4 bases and J lost 3 bases. The CDR3 spans 14 residues. CDR3 sequence: CASSTRQGRYEQYF. CDR3 nucleotide sequence: TGTGCCAGCAGCACACGACAGGGGCGCTACGAGCAGTACTTC.

V usage is TRBV5-4 and J usage is TRBJ2-7; 11 bases fit TRBD2. CDR3 size: 15 residues. CDR1 is SGHNT and CDR2 is YYREEE in the germline V gene (reference sequence). Unmatched junction bases numbered 4, after V lost 3 bases and J lost 2 bases. The chain's CDR3 is CASSSGLAEPYEQYF. The DNA of the CDR3 is TGTGCCAGCAGCTCGGGACTAGCGGAACCCTACGAGCAGTACTTC.

The gene calls are TRBV10-3 and TRBJ2-7; D remains ambiguous. Germline values: CDR1 ENHRY, CDR2 SYGVKD. CDR3 length equals 13 residues. Trimming removed 2 bases from V and 0 bases from J, with 5 bases in between. The CDR3 region is CAISEEPSYEQYF. The CDR3 DNA is TGTGCCATCAGTGAGGAACCCTCCTACGAGCAGTACTTC.

This clone was seen a few times. The chain employs TRBV19 and TRBJ2-5; a weak D match, TRBD2 (5 bases). Trimming shortened V by 5 bases and J by 5 bases, and 9 bases separated the two germline ends. Germline V CDR1 and CDR2: LNHDA, SQIVND (reference sequence). This CDR3 region has 12 residues. The CDR3 nucleotides read TGTGCCAGTAGTGGGAGCGCGGAGACCCAGTACTTC. Translated: CASSGSAETQYF.

This rearrangement joins TRBV19 to TRBJ1-1; no definite D call. The V gene's germline CDR1 is LNHDA and CDR2 SQIVND (reference sequence). V was clipped by 3 bases and J by 1 base, with 12 bases between them. This CDR3 comprises 15 residues. The CDR3, as DNA: TGTGCCAGTAGTATTCACCGAAGCCCGAACACTGAAGCTTTCTTT. Its protein product is CASSIHRSPNTEAFF. The whole variable domain, filled in from reference TRBV19 and TRBJ1-1, reads DGGITQSPKYLFRKEGQNVTLSCEQNLNHDAMYWYRQDPGQGLRLIYYSQIVNDFQKGDIAEGYSVSREKKESFPLTVTSAQKNPTAFYLCASSIHRSPNTEAFFGQGTRLTVV.

V usage is TRBV21-1 and J usage is TRBJ2-4; the table's D call TRBD2 went unverified against the DNA. TRBV21-1 has pseudogene status. The CDR3 runs 18 residues. The chain's CDR3 is CASSKALSGRLAKNIQYF. CDR3 in DNA: TGTGCCAGCAGCAAAGCGCTGAGCGGGCGACTAGCCAAAAACATTCAGTACTTC.

The V gene is TRBV9, the J gene TRBJ1-1; D is unclear. This CDR3 is 12 amino acids long. Germline V gene sequence: CDR1 SGDLS, CDR2 YYNGEE. Trimming cost V 3 bases and J 8 bases, with 11 bases left between them. The CDR3 nucleotides read TGTGCCAGCAGCGCGGACGCCACCGAAGCTTTCTTT. It codes for CASSADATEAFF.

The chain combines TRBV9 with TRBJ1-2, with D maybe TRBD1 (6 bases). The CDR3 is made up of 17 amino acids. Trimming stripped 4 bases from V and 6 bases from J, with 25 bases between. Germline CDR1 is SGDLS and CDR2 is YYNGEE. DNA of the CDR3: TGTGCCAGCAGCCCCGCGTTTGGGGGGCGGAGGAGAGATGGCTACACCTTC. Translation: CASSPAFGGRRRDGYTF.

The sample holds one count of this clone. The V call is TRBV4-1, the J call TRBJ1-4; TRBD1 agrees at 8 bases. V shed 1 base, J shed 6 bases, and the junction held 1 base outside the gene matches. CDR1 and CDR2 (germline): MGHRA, YSYEKL. The CDR3 is 14 amino acids. The DNA of the CDR3 is TGCGCCAGCAGCCAAGGGACAGGGTATGAAAAACTGTTTTTT. This gives the protein CASSQGTGYEKLFF.

This clone was seen a single time. V and J are TRBV9 and TRBJ2-2, with unresolved D. The V gene's germline CDR1 is SGDLS and CDR2 YYNGEE. The CDR3 spans 16 residues. Trimming left V 0 bases short and J 1 base short, with 10 bases between. The chain's CDR3 is CASSVGSAVNTGELFF. The DNA of the CDR3 is TGTGCCAGCAGCGTAGGTTCAGCAGTGAACACCGGGGAGCTGTTTTTT.

V is TRBV9 and J is TRBJ2-2; TRBD2 matches at 11 bases. The germline CDR1 and CDR2 sequences are SGDLS and YYNGEE. The CDR3 runs to 17 residues. Trimming at V came to 4 bases and at J to 4 bases, leaving 9 bases not matched to a gene. CDR3 bases: TGTGCCAGCAGCCCCCGACGACTAGCGGGACTCACCGGGGAGCTGTTTTTT. This encodes CASSPRRLAGLTGELFF.

A few counts support this clone. This chain connects TRBV27 to TRBJ2-1; D perhaps matches TRBD2 (5 bases). V was pared by 5 bases and J by 8 bases, with 16 bases between. This CDR3 has 14 residues. The V gene's germline CDR1 is MNHEY and CDR2 SMNVEV (reference sequence). The CDR3 nucleotides read TGTGCCAGCAGTGCAACAGACTATGGCCATGAGCAGTTCTTC. It translates to CASSATDYGHEQFF.

This clone was observed a few times. The J gene is TRBJ1-1, the V gene TRBV7-9; D unresolved. Per the germline V gene, CDR1 is SEHNR and CDR2 is FQNEAQ (reference sequence). V lost 3 bases, J lost 11 bases, and 10 bases lay in between. The length of the CDR3 is 11 residues. CDR3 amino acids: CASSLFEQAFF. The CDR3, as DNA: TGTGCCAGCAGCTTGTTCGAGCAGGCTTTCTTT.

V and J are TRBV5-4 and TRBJ1-5; D is perhaps TRBD1 (5 bases). The germline CDR1 and CDR2 sequences are SGHNT and YYREEE (reference sequence). The length of the CDR3 is 15 residues. V was pared by 4 bases and J by 6 bases, with 17 bases between. CDR3 sequence (DNA): TGTGCCAGCAGCGCGGGACGGGAGGATAGTCAGCCCCAGCATTTT. The encoded protein is CASSAGREDSQPQHF.